This TCR beta chain was sequenced during a study of CD8+ T cells in alopecia areata (dated by TCRdb to the late 2010s). With respect to the entire study: To study T cell clonal expansion in alopecia areata, the researchers applied high-throughput TCRbeta sequencing to both the C3H/HeJ mouse model and human patients. Scalp tissue and sorted CD4+ and CD8+ peripheral blood T cells from patchy and totalis/universalis alopecia areata patients and from healthy controls were covered by human TCRbeta sequencing. Clonality in the scalp was compared among normal scalp (n=4), patchy alopecia areata scalp (n=8), and alopecia totalis/universalis scalp (n=8). RNA was obtained with the PAXgene miRNA kit for fixed scalp, the miRNeasy kit for PBMCs, and the RNeasy kit for mouse skin. Amplification of TCRbeta CDR3 regions was done by immunoSEQ multiplex PCR using 35 Vbeta forward primers and 13 Jbeta reverse primers. Overall study results and their limits: Compared with mice, TCR sequences shared between patients were less clear, possibly partly because of HLA diversity across the patient population. Lesional scalp, especially in alopecia totalis/universalis, showed higher clonality and more expanded CD8+ clones than normal scalp, suggesting antigenic drive. Scalp TCR repertoire analysis is complicated because resident alphabeta T cells in normal human skin are also sequenced, whereas mouse skin is dominated by gammadelta T cells.

This clone was recorded a few times. The antigen it binds to is not known. Base qualities are missing; no much larger clone stands one base away. Via the germline V gene, CDR1 is KGHSH and CDR2 LQKENI. Trimming at the junction amounts to 3 bases on V and 3 bases on J, and the germline ends lie 12 bases apart. CDR3 length: 14 amino acids, cysteine to phenylalanine. Left in the record is the CDR3 DNA by itself, 42 bases read in frame from the first base. Library generation was performed with the immunoSEQ multiplex PCR assay. RNA was extracted from all samples and reverse transcribed into cDNA, which served as template for TCR sequencing. First-strand cDNA was synthesized with SuperScript III using a 2:1 mix of oligo-dT and random hexamers. A synthetic immune receptor repertoire was used to gauge amplification bias, and whatever bias remained was removed computationally. The paper's data handling went like this. After raw reads were preprocessed to remove errors, the CDR3 was defined following IMGT conventions as running from the conserved cysteine to phenylalanine. To get clonality, Shannon entropy was normalized by log2 of the number of productive unique TCRs and the result was subtracted from 1. Whether each scalp clone was CD4 or CD8 was inferred by checking scalp TCRbeta sequences against the CD4 and CD8 repertoires from sorted blood. Here the immuneACCESS table is served through TCRdb, limited to in-frame sequences with V and J called. Missing clones are a known gap in these copies; in checked studies unresolved V genes cover under half, and the rest lacks a known reason. V and J calls and clone size are given by that table; D and trimming were obtained from the DNA. This sample holds fewer than 150,000 clones; less than 80% were observed only once. The ten largest make up about 3% of the sample.

PBMCs were separated by density centrifugation and stained for CD3, CD4 and CD8, after which CD4+ and CD8+ T cells were sorted on a FACSAria. Unaffected controls provided scalp biopsies and blood samples. Sequenced sample: CD4+ T cells sorted from blood. The sequence joins TRBV18 to TRBJ2-7, and the D gene may be TRBD2, 6 bases matching. The TCR sequence derives from a human donor in good health. This receptor has the CDR3 CASSPGRPSYEQYF. DNA sequence: TGTGCCAGCTCACCCGGGAGACCGAGCTACGAGCAGTACTTC.